The 26 T cell receptor beta chains in this list originate from one sample, sequenced in a study of post-analysis software for immune sequencing data. Study-wide results and caveats: Among five TRBV segments more frequent in patients than controls were TRBV5-6, TRBV5-1 and TRBV20-1.

Presence of unique molecular identifiers characterized the TCR beta cDNA libraries. One entry per CDR3 protein, called by TCRdb with MiXCR from the PCR reads. This sample has some 800,000 distinct CDR3 sequences, with roughly 46% found just once. Their antigens remain unidentified. Sequenced: blood. The receptor source for this set is a girl between 5 and 17 years old with multiple sclerosis.

This chain joins TRBV6-2 or TRBV6-3 and TRBJ1-2; 7 bases align to TRBD1. CDR1 and CDR2 (germline): MNHEY, SVGEGT. V gave up 7 bases and J gave up 4 bases; unmatched junction bases: 9. The CDR3 consists of 14 residues. CDR3 sequence reads: CASKTGQISYGYTF. CDR3 DNA sequence: TGTGCCAGCAAAACGGGACAGATCTCCTATGGCTACACCTTC.

This chain links TRBV2 with TRBJ2-1; TRBD1 matches 9 bases. This CDR3 is built from 16 residues. Germline V CDR1 and CDR2: SNHLY, FYNNEI. V was pared by 8 bases and J by 6 bases, with 14 bases of the junction left unmatched. The CDR3: CASGRTGAEVFNEQFF. The CDR3 DNA is TGTGCCAGCGGACGGACAGGGGCCGAGGTCTTCAATGAGCAGTTCTTC. The full variable domain, in which reference TRBV2 and TRBJ2-1 provide the parts outside the CDR3, is EPEVTQTPSHQVTQMGQEVILRCVPISNHLYFYWYRQILGQKVEFLVSFYNNEISEKSEIFDDQFSVERPDGSNFTLKIRSTKLEDSAMYFCASGRTGAEVFNEQFFGPGTRLTVL.

The J gene is TRBJ2-1, the V gene TRBV5-1, with D possibly TRBD1 on 6 matching bases. CDR3 length: 12 amino acids. Germline loops: CDR1 SGHRS, CDR2 YFSETQ. V lost 5 bases and J 6 bases, leaving 9 bases between the germline ends. CDR3 DNA: TGCGCCAGCAGACCAGGGGCCAATGAGCAGTTCTTC. Translation gives CASRPGANEQFF.

This chain uses TRBV29-1 with TRBJ2-5; 9 nucleotides line up with TRBD2. This CDR3 has 18 residues. V gave up 6 bases and J gave up 11 bases; unmatched junction bases: 28. CDR1 and CDR2 (germline): SQVTM, ANQGSEA. The CDR3: CSVATISGSAQGYNEQYF. Here the CDR3 DNA reads TGCAGCGTCGCCACTATTAGCGGGAGTGCCCAAGGGTACAATGAGCAGTACTTC.

This clonotype was counted a few times. This chain joins TRBV6-5 and TRBJ1-1, with 7 bases lining up with TRBD1. V lost 0 bases to trimming and J lost 4 bases; unmatched junction nucleotides: 5. CDR1 is MNHEY, CDR2 SVGAGI, per germline. The CDR3 runs 15 residues. The CDR3: CASSYSGQAVTEAFF. In DNA, the CDR3 is TGTGCCAGCAGTTACTCAGGACAGGCGGTCACTGAAGCTTTCTTT.

A few counts support this clonotype. The rearrangement joins TRBV10-3 to TRBJ2-1; either TRBD1 or TRBD2 may supply D (5 bases each). This CDR3 region has 15 residues. Trimming left V 5 bases short and J 0 bases short, with 11 bases between. Germline values: CDR1 ENHRY, CDR2 SYGVKD. The CDR3, as DNA: TGTGCCATCAGTAAAGGGACGGACTCCTACAATGAGCAGTTCTTC. Translating it yields CAISKGTDSYNEQFF.

The rearrangement uses TRBV20-1 and TRBJ2-3; either TRBD1 or TRBD2 may supply D (5 bases each). Germline CDR1 DFQATT, CDR2 SNEGSKA (reference sequence). CDR3 size: 17 residues. V dropped 5 bases and J dropped 0 bases, with 21 bases sitting between them. This CDR3 reads CSALVLGAGVSTDTQYF. Written as DNA, the CDR3 is TGCAGTGCTTTGGTTCTCGGGGCCGGGGTTAGCACAGATACGCAGTATTTT.

This sequence joins TRBV24-1 and TRBJ1-2; D may be TRBD1 (6 bases). Per the germline V gene, CDR1 is KGHDR and CDR2 is SFDVKD. The V end lost 3 bases, the J end lost 4 bases, and 17 bases lay between the germline ends. The CDR3 runs to 16 residues. This CDR3 is CATSDARGTLPYGYTF. The CDR3 DNA reads TGTGCCACCAGTGATGCTAGGGGGACACTCCCCTATGGCTACACCTTC.

This clonotype occurred many times. The chain joins TRBV4-1 to TRBJ1-1; D is unresolved. The V and J ends lost 3 bases and 1 base respectively, with 6 bases between them. From germline, CDR1 is MGHRA and CDR2 YSYEKL. The CDR3 has 13 amino acids. CDR3 sequence reads: CASSQGRNTEAFF. As DNA, the CDR3 is TGCGCCAGCAGCCAGGGGAGGAACACTGAAGCTTTCTTT.

This clonotype was counted a single time. This chain connects TRBV18 to TRBJ2-4; 10 bases match TRBD1. CDR1 is KGHSH and CDR2 is LQKENI in the germline V gene. This CDR3 spans 14 amino acids. Trimming took 4 bases from V and 7 from J; bases not matched to a gene: 4. The CDR3 loop reads CASSLTGQGNIQYF. The CDR3 DNA is TGTGCCAGCTCACTAACGGGACAGGGGAACATTCAGTACTTC.

The rearrangement joins TRBV9 to TRBJ2-1, with TRBD2 as a possible D gene (6 bases). Germline V gene data show CDR1 as SGDLS and CDR2 as YYNGEE. The CDR3 is 14 residues long. V was shortened by 4 bases and J by 9 bases, with 17 bases between the two germline ends. The CDR3 protein is CASSPRGTGGEQFF. CDR3 in DNA: TGTGCCAGCAGCCCCCGAGGAACCGGGGGTGAGCAGTTCTTC.

The gene calls are TRBV20-1 and TRBJ2-3; TRBD2 aligns across 7 bases. Germline-derived CDR1 and CDR2 are DFQATT and SNEGSKA (reference sequence). V shed 0 bases, J shed 0 bases, and the junction held 6 bases outside the gene matches. The CDR3 covers 16 residues. The CDR3, as DNA: TGCAGTGCTAGAGATCTTTTAGCGGGCAGCACAGATACGCAGTATTTT. This gives the protein CSARDLLAGSTDTQYF.

The genes are TRBV25-1 and TRBJ2-7; 12 bases align to TRBD2. The CDR3 has 16 amino acids. Germline CDR1 reads MGHDK; CDR2 reads SYGVNS. Trimming cost V 4 bases and J 4 bases; bases outside gene matches: 8. In DNA, the CDR3 is TGTGCCAGCAGTGCGCCACGGACTAGCGGGACTTACGAGCAGTACTTC. Its protein product is CASSAPRTSGTYEQYF.

This clonotype was recorded a few times. The genes are TRBV5-1 and TRBJ2-4; 15 bases match TRBD2. The closer fit of TRBJ2-7 to the DNA end suggests the J call may be wrong. The CDR3 has 16 amino acids. The germline gives CDR1 SGHRS, CDR2 YFSETQ. The CDR3 loop is CASSIGTSGRRYEQYF. CDR3 nucleotides: TGCGCCAGCAGCATCGGGACTAGCGGGAGGAGGTACGAGCAGTACTTC.

This chain connects TRBV12-3 or TRBV12-4 to TRBJ2-5, with a tentative D call TRBD1 (6 bases). Trimming stripped 5 bases from V and 5 bases from J, with 18 bases between. The CDR3 sequence is 15 residues long. CDR3 DNA sequence: TGTGCCAGCAGTCTTGACAGGATAGTGGGTGAGACCCAGTACTTC. It is translated as CASSLDRIVGETQYF.

The chain has TRBV6-2 or TRBV6-3 and TRBJ2-1; D is ambiguous. This CDR3 region has 14 residues. V dropped 2 bases and J dropped 10 bases, with 15 bases sitting between them. Germline values: CDR1 MNHEY, CDR2 SVGEGT. The CDR3 sequence is CASSYPGQRREQFF. Written as DNA, the CDR3 is TGTGCCAGCAGTTACCCGGGCCAACGGCGGGAGCAGTTCTTC.

The chain carries TRBV5-1 and TRBJ1-2, with TRBD1 as a possible D gene (5 bases). The V end was cut by 5 bases, the J end by 6 bases, with 14 bases between. This CDR3 contains 13 residues. Germline assignment: CDR1 SGHRS and CDR2 YFSETQ. The CDR3 protein is CASRNGAFHGYTF. For the CDR3, the DNA is TGCGCCAGCAGGAACGGGGCGTTCCATGGCTACACCTTC.

This chain joins TRBV7-2 and TRBJ2-5; the D is unclear. The germline V gene encodes CDR1 SGHTA and CDR2 FQGNSA. The CDR3 loop spans 13 amino acids. V was pared by 5 bases and J by 5 bases, with 12 bases between. In DNA, the CDR3 is TGTGCCAGCAGCCCCCGAATCTGGGAGACCCAGTACTTC. The encoded protein is CASSPRIWETQYF.

The J gene is TRBJ2-1, the V gene TRBV20-1; D is possibly TRBD1 (6 bases). CDR1 and CDR2 from the germline V gene are DFQATT and SNEGSKA (reference sequence). V gave up 6 bases and J gave up 1 base, with 16 bases separating them. The CDR3 totals 15 residues. The CDR3 DNA reads as TGCAGTGCCCAAAACAGGGATAAGTCCTACAATGAGCAGTTCTTC. It yields the protein CSAQNRDKSYNEQFF.

V gene TRBV25-1 combines with J gene TRBJ2-1; D is ambiguous. With 3 bases removed from V and 9 bases from J, the gap between germline ends came to 9 bases. CDR1 is MGHDK and CDR2 is SYGVNS in the germline V gene. The CDR3 consists of 12 residues. Written as DNA, the CDR3 is TGTGCCAGCAGTGATCTTGGGGTTGAGCAGTTCTTC. The encoded protein is CASSDLGVEQFF.

The gene calls are TRBV20-1 and TRBJ2-7, with 7 bases matching TRBD2. Per the germline V gene, CDR1 is DFQATT and CDR2 is SNEGSKA (reference sequence). Trimming removed 2 bases from V and 5 bases from J; junction bases left unmatched: 12. This CDR3 contains 15 residues. The DNA of the CDR3 is TGCAGTGCTAGACGAGCGGGAAGGATAGGTAACGAGCAGTACTTC. The encoded protein is CSARRAGRIGNEQYF.

This clonotype was recorded many times. The rearrangement joins TRBV7-8 to TRBJ2-3; D is uncertain. The CDR3 is 13 residues long. Looked up from germline, CDR1 is SGHVS and CDR2 is FQNEAQ. V gave up 3 bases and J gave up 2 bases, with 6 bases separating them. This CDR3 reads CASSFSSTDTQYF. The CDR3 coding sequence is TGTGCCAGCAGCTTTTCCTCCACAGATACGCAGTATTTT.

This clonotype was detected a few times. The CDR3 coding sequence is TGTGCCAGCAGTCCCTTGGGGCGGGTGAGCACAGATACGCAGTATTTT. It translates to CASSPLGRVSTDTQYF. The V call is TRBV12-3 or TRBV12-4, the J call TRBJ2-3, with D perhaps matching TRBD1 or TRBD2 (5 bases each). V was pared by 5 bases and J by 0 bases, with 15 bases between. This CDR3 is 16 amino acids long.

This rearrangement joins TRBV5-1 to TRBJ2-7, with no clear D. CDR3 length: 13 amino acids. Germline values: CDR1 SGHRS, CDR2 YFSETQ. The V gene lost 2 bases and the J gene lost 4 bases, with 10 bases spanning the gap. The DNA of the CDR3 is TGCGCCAGCAGCTTACTTGAGATGTACGAGCAGTACTTC. It encodes CASSLLEMYEQYF.

This sequence joins TRBV6-5 and TRBJ1-2; 9 bases are a match to TRBD1. This CDR3 is built from 13 residues. Trimming at V came to 7 bases and at J to 4 bases, leaving 4 bases not matched to a gene. Germline CDR1 MNHEY, CDR2 SVGAGI. Here the CDR3 reads CASKTQGAYGYTF. CDR3 coding DNA: TGTGCCAGCAAGACACAGGGGGCCTATGGCTACACCTTC.

This chain connects TRBV18 to TRBJ2-3; 7 bases agree with TRBD1. Unmatched junction bases numbered 3, after V lost 2 bases and J lost 4 bases. Germline CDR1 and CDR2: KGHSH and LQKENI. The CDR3 length is 14 residues. As DNA, the CDR3 is TGTGCCAGCTCACCATATGACAGGGCAGATACGCAGTATTTT. Its protein is CASSPYDRADTQYF.